This is a list of T cell receptor beta chains from one sample in a study of blood T cell repertoires in COVID-19. The repertoire was sequenced with immunoSEQ multiplex PCR; TCRdb's copy has only in-frame clones and lacks some. The sample lists approximately 180,000 clones, more than 75% seen once, with approximately 5.6% in the top ten. The sequenced sample was peripheral blood. All receptors come from a man aged 35-49 years with active or convalescent COVID-19. Both conserved end residues are part of each CDR3. Each record gives: clone size, D gene, J gene, V gene, CDR3 protein, CDR3 DNA. D genes are given only for firm matches. Only some rows state a clone size, as once, few, many or a class for expanded clones.

- | - | TRBJ1-2 | TRBV7-9 | CASSLEITGFTF | TGTGCCAGCAGCTTAGAAATCACAGGGTTCACCTTC
- | - | TRBJ1-6 | TRBV7-2 | CASSRGQNSPLHF | TGTGCCAGCAGCCGCGGACAGAATTCACCCCTCCACTTT
- | TRBD1 | TRBJ1-4 | TRBV30 | CAWRQGWDRGGKLFF | TGTGCCTGGAGGCAAGGGTGGGACAGGGGAGGAAAACTGTTTTTT
- | TRBD1 | TRBJ1-2 | TRBV25-1 | CASTDRGTNYGYTF | TGTGCCAGCACGGACAGGGGCACTAACTATGGCTACACCTTC
- | TRBD1 | TRBJ1-5 | TRBV19 | CASSNPDRGFNQPQHF | TGTGCCAGTAGTAACCCGGACAGGGGGTTCAATCAGCCCCAGCATTTT
- | - | TRBJ1-1 | TRBV21-1 | CASSKDNREGSGGANTEAFF | TGTGCCAGCAGCAAGGACAACCGGGAGGGGTCCGGAGGGGCCAACACTGAAGCTTTCTTT
- | - | TRBJ2-2 | TRBV25-1 | CASSEGGLGTGELFF | TGTGCCAGCAGTGAAGGCGGGTTGGGCACCGGGGAGCTGTTTTTT
- | - | TRBJ1-4 | TRBV4-3 | CASSQVSGAEKLFF | TGCGCCAGCAGCCAAGTATCAGGGGCGGAAAAACTGTTTTTT
- | - | TRBJ1-2 | TRBV2 | CASSVQNYGYTF | TGTGCCAGCAGTGTACAGAACTATGGCTACACCTTC
- | TRBD1 | TRBJ1-6 | TRBV6-5 | CASSRDRDSPLHF | TGTGCCAGCAGCCGGGACAGAGATTCACCCCTCCACTTT
- | TRBD1 | TRBJ1-1 | TRBV19 | CASSPQGQGFTEAFF | TGTGCCAGTAGTCCACAGGGGCAGGGGTTCACTGAAGCTTTCTTT
once | TRBD1 | TRBJ1-2 | TRBV5-1 | CASSPTPGTDEGYTF | TGCGCCAGCAGCCCGACCCCTGGGACAGACGAAGGCTACACCTTC
- | TRBD1 | TRBJ2-6 | TRBV25-1 | CASSESTGFAGANVLTF | TGTGCCAGCAGTGAGTCGACAGGGTTCGCTGGGGCCAACGTCCTGACTTTC
- | - | TRBJ1-5 | TRBV19 | CASSIGSSGAGQPQHF | TGTGCCAGTAGTATAGGGTCTTCAGGGGCTGGCCAGCCCCAGCATTTT
- | - | TRBJ2-1 | TRBV7-2 | CASSLVLQAGRSSYNEQFF | TGTGCCAGCAGCTTAGTACTCCAAGCGGGCCGGAGCTCCTACAATGAGCAGTTCTTC
- | - | TRBJ2-7 | TRBV20-1 | CSASPRLHYEQYF | TGCAGTGCTAGTCCCAGATTACACTACGAGCAGTACTTC
- | - | TRBJ2-6 | TRBV6-2/TRBV6-3 | CASSFSSLSGANVLTF | TGTGCCAGCAGTTTCTCCTCCCTCTCTGGGGCCAACGTCCTGACTTTC
- | - | TRBJ1-6 | TRBV16 | CASSQVTVDSPLHF | TGTGCCAGCAGCCAAGTTACTGTGGATTCACCCCTCCACTTT
- | TRBD1 | TRBJ1-1 | TRBV6-4 | CASRGTGGNTEAFF | TGTGCCAGCAGGGGGACAGGGGGCAACACTGAAGCTTTCTTT
- | - | TRBJ1-2 | TRBV18 | CASSPSIGGVAF | TGTGCCAGCTCACCATCGATTGGGGGCGTAGCCTTC
- | - | TRBJ1-5 | TRBV23-1 | CAFSQGGNQPQHF | TGCGCCTTCTCCCAAGGAGGCAATCAGCCCCAGCATTTT
- | TRBD1 | TRBJ2-7 | TRBV18 | CASSRTGTGNEQYF | TGTGCCAGCTCGCGTACCGGGACAGGGAACGAGCAGTACTTC
- | - | TRBJ2-3 | TRBV30 | CAWSRHQAGTDTQYF | TGTGCCTGGAGTCGTCATCAGGCGGGGACAGATACGCAGTATTTT
- | - | TRBJ1-1 | TRBV6-1 | CASSDQMRVGYTEAFF | TGTGCCAGCAGTGATCAAATGAGGGTAGGGTACACTGAAGCTTTCTTT
- | - | TRBJ2-7 | TRBV19 | CASSMGQPYEQYF | TGTGCCAGTAGTATGGGGCAGCCCTACGAGCAGTACTTC
- | - | TRBJ1-1 | TRBV4-1 | CASSQEEGPTKDQDAFF | TGCGCCAGCAGCCAAGAGGAGGGGCCAACCAAGGATCAGGACGCTTTCTTT
- | TRBD2 | TRBJ2-1 | TRBV4-1 | CASSQLGTSGINEQFF | TGCGCCAGCAGCCAATTAGGGACTAGCGGGATTAATGAGCAGTTCTTC
- | TRBD1 | TRBJ1-5 | TRBV7-3 | CASSLTGGGNQPQHF | TGTGCCAGCAGCTTGACAGGGGGAGGAAATCAGCCCCAGCATTTT
- | - | TRBJ2-1 | TRBV6-6 | CASTVSSYNEQFF | TGTGCCAGCACTGTCAGCTCCTACAATGAGCAGTTCTTC
- | - | TRBJ2-5 | TRBV19 | CASSIDGQGWQETQYF | TGTGCCAGTAGTATAGATGGTCAGGGCTGGCAAGAGACCCAGTACTTC
once | - | TRBJ1-1 | TRBV7-8 | CASSPQTGLRDTEAFF | TGTGCCAGCAGCCCCCAAACAGGCCTTAGGGACACTGAAGCTTTCTTT
- | TRBD2 | TRBJ2-1 | TRBV19 | CASSTGLAINEQFF | TGTGCCAGTAGTACGGGACTAGCCATCAATGAGCAGTTCTTC
- | TRBD1 | TRBJ1-1 | TRBV4-1 | CASSPGQGWDTEAFF | TGCGCCAGCAGCCCAGGACAGGGGTGGGACACTGAAGCTTTCTTT
- | TRBD2 | TRBJ2-5 | TRBV3-1/TRBV3-2 | CASSPTSGGQETQYF | TGTGCCAGCAGCCCGACTAGCGGGGGGCAAGAGACCCAGTACTTC
- | - | TRBJ2-3 | TRBV21-1 | CASSKLSDRPGSTDTQYF | TGTGCCAGCAGCAAACTCTCCGACCGCCCGGGGAGCACAGATACGCAGTATTTT
- | - | TRBJ1-2 | TRBV3-1/TRBV3-2 | CASSQKLDISNYGYTF | TGTGCCAGCAGCCAAAAGCTGGACATTTCTAACTATGGCTACACCTTC
once | - | TRBJ2-2 | TRBV2 | CAGTDRPNTGELFF | TGTGCCGGAACAGACAGACCGAACACCGGGGAGCTGTTTTTT
- | TRBD1 | TRBJ1-1 | TRBV30 | CAWGTGGEAFF | TGTGCCTGGGGGACAGGGGGTGAAGCTTTCTTT
- | TRBD2 | TRBJ2-7 | TRBV5-1 | CASTPMHVAGAAYEQYF | TGCGCCAGCACCCCTATGCACGTAGCGGGAGCAGCCTACGAGCAGTACTTC
- | TRBD2 | TRBJ2-4 | TRBV30 | CAWSGLAGTGNIQYF | TGTGCCTGGAGTGGACTAGCGGGAACAGGGAACATTCAGTACTTC
- | TRBD1 | TRBJ2-2 | TRBV18 | CASSSTGINTGELFF | TGTGCCAGCTCATCGACAGGGATCAACACCGGGGAGCTGTTTTTT
- | - | TRBJ1-2 | TRBV6-1 | CASSEWDTYGYTF | TGTGCCAGCAGTGAATGGGACACGTATGGCTACACCTTC
- | - | TRBJ2-3 | TRBV6-2/TRBV6-3 | CASSYGGGPTDTQYF | TGTGCCAGCAGTTACGGCGGGGGCCCCACAGATACGCAGTATTTT
- | TRBD1 | TRBJ1-1 | TRBV5-1 | CASTGTGGLVNTEAFF | TGCGCCAGCACCGGGACAGGGGGTTTGGTGAACACTGAAGCTTTCTTT
- | TRBD2 | TRBJ2-1 | TRBV6-4 | CASSDDPRTSARYNEQFF | TGTGCCAGCAGTGACGACCCCCGGACTAGCGCTAGGTACAATGAGCAGTTCTTC
- | - | TRBJ1-2 | TRBV19 | CASSIGAGDGYTF | TGTGCCAGTAGTATAGGGGCAGGGGACGGCTACACCTTC
- | TRBD1 | TRBJ1-4 | TRBV5-4 | CASSLPGQGEKLFF | TGTGCCAGCAGCTTACCGGGACAGGGTGAAAAACTGTTTTTT
- | - | TRBJ2-2 | TRBV5-6 | CASRVGGMPGELFF | TGTGCCAGTAGAGTAGGGGGAATGCCCGGGGAGCTGTTTTTT
- | - | TRBJ1-6 | TRBV19 | CAVRSSYNSPLHF | TGTGCCGTTAGGAGCTCCTATAATTCACCCCTCCACTTT
- | - | TRBJ1-1 | TRBV5-5 | CASSQQPNTEAFF | TGTGCCAGCAGCCAACAGCCGAACACTGAAGCTTTCTTT
- | - | TRBJ2-2 | TRBV28 | CASAELSGPVGGELFF | TGTGCCAGCGCTGAGTTAAGCGGACCTGTGGGCGGGGAGCTGTTTTTT
- | TRBD1 | TRBJ1-4 | TRBV3-1/TRBV3-2 | CASSQPQFRGREKLFF | TGTGCCAGCAGCCAACCCCAGTTCAGGGGGCGGGAAAAACTGTTTTTT
- | - | TRBJ1-2 | TRBV28 | CATDSYGYTF | TGTGCCACCGACAGCTATGGCTACACCTTC